What follows is one T cell receptor (beta chain) and its context. Its antigen remains unidentified. One base away there is no much larger clone; base qualities are not given. The entry originates in a study of OX40 agonist ivuxolimab in advanced cancers. Background on the whole study: Ivuxolimab was a fully human IgG2 agonistic monoclonal antibody targeting the costimulatory receptor OX40 (CD134). Intravenous ivuxolimab was administered to patients every 2 weeks at six dose levels: 0.01, 0.1, 0.3, 1.5, 3 and 10 mg/kg. Of the roughly 51 patients in dose escalation, some 19 had hepatocellular carcinoma, approximately 15 had melanoma, 9 had renal cell carcinoma and 9 had head and neck cancer. In the dose-escalation cohort, around four fifths of patients were male, and the mean age was approximately 55 years, with a range of 23 to 79. Prior anti-PD-1, anti-PD-L1 or anti-CTLA-4 therapy was permitted, and checkpoint inhibitors had been received by around 39% of dose-escalation patients. Partial responses occurred in three dose-escalation patients, of whom one had hepatocellular carcinoma and two had cutaneous melanoma. Peripheral TCRbeta sequencing was intended to test whether TCR sequence diversity was altered and clonal T-cell expansion was caused by ivuxolimab. The paper describes the monotherapy dose-escalation part (N of about 54 patients) of the phase I trial of ivuxolimab.

Patients with a history of autoimmune disease or receiving systemic immunosuppression were excluded from the trial. In every dose cohort, peripheral blood was drawn for TCR sequencing at baseline, cycle 4 day 1, and cycle 7 day 1. Samples were obtained from an open-label, multicenter, first-in-human phase I dose-escalation trial of ivuxolimab. Adults with locally advanced or metastatic head and neck squamous cell, hepatocellular, melanoma or renal cell carcinoma were enrolled in the trial. CD4+ and CD8+ T cells were sorted separately from peripheral blood before TCR sequencing. Genomic DNA was extracted from sorted cells for sequencing of the TCRbeta CDR3 region. The immunoSEQ Assay was used to sequence the TCRbeta CDR3 regions. TCRdb obtained this table from immuneACCESS and retained in-frame rearrangements with V and J assigned. These tables miss some clones; where compared with another copy, unresolved V genes account for less than half of the shortfall, and the remainder is unexplained. This sample gives more than 11,000 clones in total; 77% of them show up just once. The ten biggest clones cover under 35% of the sample.

Beyond this particular receptor, the publication reports: The antigen specificity of the peripheral T cells that underwent clonal expansion was not determined. In the 0.1-3.0 mg/kg groups, partial responders were among the patients with the lowest normalized peripheral clonal expansion, particularly in CD8+ T cells. Low levels of normalized T-cell clonal expansion were also seen in some patients who did not respond. At doses of 0.1 to 3.0 mg/kg, clonal expansion of both CD4+ and CD8+ blood T cells was observed from baseline to week 6. After ivuxolimab, expanded clones were on average more numerous among CD8+ T cells than among CD4+ T cells.

The input for sequencing was CD4+ or CD8+ T cells sorted from blood, taken in a trial of the OX40 agonist ivuxolimab. The sequence derives from an adult with an advanced solid tumor such as melanoma, head and neck, liver or kidney cancer.

The CDR3 here reads CASRDAGELFF. The DNA sequence is TGTGCCAGCAGGGACGCCGGGGAGCTGTTTTTT. Rearrangement joined TRBV7-9 to TRBJ2-2; the D gene remains uncertain. V gives up 6 bases and J gives up 6 bases, and the segment between their germline ends measures 5 bases. CDR1 and CDR2, looked up from the germline V gene (reference sequence), are SEHNR and FQNEAQ. Counted from cysteine to phenylalanine, this CDR3 has 11 amino acids. Just the 33-base CDR3 DNA is kept, in frame starting at base 1.